This T cell receptor beta chain derives from a study of patients and donors after allogeneic stem cell transplantation. This clonotype was observed a few times. One entry per CDR3 protein results from TCRdb running MiXCR on the RT-PCR reads. The table records some 200,000 distinct CDR3 sequences, 41% of them present only once. Between the trimmed V and J ends, which lost 4 bases and 4 bases, there was a span of 17 bases. CDR3 length: 16 residues. The V gene's germline CDR1 is LGHDT and CDR2 YNNKEL (reference sequence). The clonotype was recovered from a human donor who was either an allogeneic HSCT recipient or a stem cell or donor lymphocyte infusion donor (not recorded which). It is not recorded whose cells these are; they may come from a transplant donor. The material sequenced was blood, either unsorted or a sorted T cell fraction (not recorded which). The chain combines TRBV3-1 with TRBJ2-1, with D perhaps given as TRBD1 or TRBD2 (5 bases each). DNA of the CDR3: TGTGCCAGCAGCCTCCTAGGGACGACGGTATACAATGAGCAGTTCTTC. Amino acid sequence: CASSLLGTTVYNEQFF.